This is a list of T cell receptor beta chains from one sample in a study of shared clonotypes between healthy human individuals. The repertoire was sequenced with immunoSEQ multiplex PCR; TCRdb's copy has only in-frame clones and lacks some. The profile shows 850,000 to 1,100,000 clones, 60% to 80% of them singletons. The sequenced material came from memory CD4+ T cells from PBMCs. The receptors shown here come from a man younger than 35 in good health. Some clones in this sample may be carry-over from other donors' samples. Each CDR3 is given with its conserved first and last residue. A D gene is named only where the DNA matches it firmly. Expanded clones are given a class, and other clones once, few, many or no size at all.

V	D	size	J	CDR3	DNA
TRBV7-6	NA	NA	TRBJ2-7	CASSLVGGSYEQYF	TGTGCCAGCAGCTTAGTAGGGGGCTCCTACGAGCAGTACTTC
TRBV30	NA	few	TRBJ1-2	CAWSVGGRNGYTF	TGTGCCTGGAGTGTTGGGGGGAGGAATGGCTACACCTTC
TRBV25-1	TRBD1	NA	TRBJ2-3	CASTWTGGTDTQYF	TGTGCCAGCACCTGGACAGGGGGCACAGATACGCAGTATTTT
TRBV6-1	TRBD2	NA	TRBJ2-7	CASGDGSGSMYEQYF	TGTGCCAGCGGCGATGGTAGCGGGAGTATGTACGAGCAGTACTTC
TRBV7-9	TRBD1	NA	TRBJ2-1	CASSYRDRNYNEQFF	TGTGCCAGCAGCTACCGGGACAGAAACTACAATGAGCAGTTCTTC
TRBV5-1	TRBD1	NA	TRBJ2-7	CASSAGGTGQGIGQYF	TGCGCCAGCAGCGCTGGGGGTACGGGACAGGGGATCGGGCAGTACTTC
TRBV7-3	NA	NA	TRBJ2-2	CASSSLGTGELFF	TGTGCCAGCAGCTCCCTCGGCACCGGGGAGCTGTTTTTT
TRBV11-2	NA	NA	TRBJ1-2	CASSSVKGGSGSGYTF	TGTGCCAGCAGCTCAGTGAAGGGAGGGTCGGGGTCGGGCTACACCTTC
TRBV7-2	NA	NA	TRBJ1-5	CASSAGWNQPQHF	TGTGCCAGCAGCGCAGGATGGAATCAGCCCCAGCATTTT
TRBV5-4	NA	NA	TRBJ1-2	CASIPGGGGASGYTF	TGTGCCAGCATCCCCGGAGGTGGGGGCGCTAGTGGCTACACCTTC
TRBV5-4	TRBD1	NA	TRBJ1-5	CASSLGQGSQPQHF	TGTGCCAGCAGCTTGGGACAGGGAAGTCAGCCCCAGCATTTT
TRBV30	NA	many	TRBJ2-1	CAWNPGPGFPFF	TGTGCCTGGAATCCCGGACCAGGATTTCCGTTCTTC
TRBV28	TRBD1	NA	TRBJ2-1	CASSPPGQGSDNEQFF	TGTGCCAGCAGCCCTCCGGGACAGGGGTCGGACAATGAGCAGTTCTTC
TRBV11-2	NA	NA	TRBJ1-5	CASSLAGDNQPQHF	TGTGCCAGCAGCTTAGCGGGAGATAATCAGCCCCAGCATTTT
TRBV5-1	NA	few	TRBJ2-7	CASSQQGAEQYF	TGCGCCAGCAGCCAGCAGGGTGCCGAGCAGTACTTC